The present entry profiles one T cell receptor beta chain with its context. Its target is unknown. Amplification used 60 Vbeta primers and 13 Jbeta primers. Profiling relied on immunoSEQ multiplex PCR, and the TCRdb table lists in-frame clones only, not all of them. The sample includes some 200,000 clones, roughly 77% of them seen just once. This record comes from a study of cytomegalovirus exposure and HLA in healthy donors. The CDR3 runs 16 residues. V shed 2 bases and J shed 0 bases, with 12 bases lying between them. Germline lookup yields CDR1 SGDLS and CDR2 YYNGEE. Study-wide points: When a later analysis compared HLA-associated TCR beta chains with equally common others, the HLA-associated chains turned out to be more clonally expanded and to have lower generation probabilities. V- and J-gene trimming in TCR beta was tied to a missense DCLRE1C variant by an analysis performed later.

Sequenced: PBMCs. The receptor was derived from a male donor in good health and CMV-seropositive. The V gene is TRBV9, the J gene TRBJ1-3; weak D call: TRBD1 (6 bases). The CDR3 region is CASSVDWGRSGNTIYF. The CDR3 region has the DNA TGTGCCAGCAGCGTTGATTGGGGGCGCTCTGGAAACACCATATATTTT.